This T cell receptor beta chain was recorded in a study of radiation and T cells in renal cell carcinoma. Study overall: Nephrectomy followed 15 Gy stereotactic body radiation by 4 weeks. Broader study findings: From baseline, blood top tumor clonotypes peaked at 2 weeks post-radiation.

Sample time point: blood 2 weeks post-SBRT. Treatment in this sample: 15 Gy SBRT to primary tumor, nephrectomy 4 weeks later. Radiation-treated patients gave blood at baseline, week 2 and week 4. For this clone: Its target is unknown.

The data were produced by immunoSEQ multiplex PCR, yet TCRdb's version contains in-frame clones alone and is incomplete. Here the sample spans more than 95,000 clones, 65% to 85% being singletons. The V segment lost 4 bases and the J segment 6 bases; nucleotides outside the gene matches: 6. There are 14 residues in the CDR3. Germline values: CDR1 SGHRS, CDR2 YFSETQ. The genes are TRBV5-1 and TRBJ2-3, with 9 nucleotides matching TRBD2. This TCR was recovered from a man aged 45-65 years with renal cell carcinoma. Sequencing used blood, obtained from a patient whose treatment included radiotherapy and nephrectomy. The CDR3 nucleotides are TGCGCCAGCAGCAGTAGCGGGGGCCCGGATACGCAGTATTTT. Translation: CASSSSGGPDTQYF.